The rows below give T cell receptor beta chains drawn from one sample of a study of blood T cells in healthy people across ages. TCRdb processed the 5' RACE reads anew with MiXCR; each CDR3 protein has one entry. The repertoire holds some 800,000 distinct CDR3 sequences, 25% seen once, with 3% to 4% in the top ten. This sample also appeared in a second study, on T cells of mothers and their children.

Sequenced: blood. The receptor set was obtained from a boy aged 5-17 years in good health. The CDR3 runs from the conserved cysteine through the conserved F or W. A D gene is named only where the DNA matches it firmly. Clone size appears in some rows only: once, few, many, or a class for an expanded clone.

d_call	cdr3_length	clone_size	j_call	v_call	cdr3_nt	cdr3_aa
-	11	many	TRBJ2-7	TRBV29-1	TGCAGCGTTGCACAGGCCTACGAGCAGTACTTC	CSVAQAYEQYF
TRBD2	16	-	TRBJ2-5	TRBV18	TGTGCCAGCTCACCAACCGGCGGGGGGGCCGAAGAGACCCAGTACTTC	CASSPTGGGAEETQYF
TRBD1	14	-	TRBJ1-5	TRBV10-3	TGTGCCATCAGTGAACAGGGGGCTTCTCAGCCCCAGCATTTT	CAISEQGASQPQHF
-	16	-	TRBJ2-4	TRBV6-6	TGTGCCAGCAGTCAGAGAAAGGGGGAGGTCTGGGGAATTCAGTACTTC	CASSQRKGEVWGIQYF
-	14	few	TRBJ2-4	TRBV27	TGTGCCAGCAGTTTATTCCTCGGCGTAAACATTCAGTACTTC	CASSLFLGVNIQYF
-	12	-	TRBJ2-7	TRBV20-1	TGCAGTGCTAGCGACGGGGGCTACGAGCAGTACTTC	CSASDGGYEQYF
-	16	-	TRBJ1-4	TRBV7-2	TGTGCCAGCAGCTCCCGACCGCCTGCAACTAATGAAAAACTGTTTTTT	CASSSRPPATNEKLFF
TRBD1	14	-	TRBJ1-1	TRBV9	TGTGCCAGCAGCGTGGAGGGACAGGGCCCTGAAGCTTTCTTT	CASSVEGQGPEAFF
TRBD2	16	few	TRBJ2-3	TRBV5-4	TGTGCCAGCAGCGGCGGGGGGGGACTAGGCACAGATACGCAGTATTTT	CASSGGGGLGTDTQYF
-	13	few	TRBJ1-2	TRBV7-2	TGTGCCAGCAGCTTGGAAACGCGGTCTGGCTACACCTTC	CASSLETRSGYTF
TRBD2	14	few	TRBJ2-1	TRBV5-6	TGTGCCAGCAGCTTCCTAGCGGGGAACAATGAGCAGTTCTTC	CASSFLAGNNEQFF
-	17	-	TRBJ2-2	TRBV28	TGTGCCAGCAGTTACCCCCCGGGACAAGTTAACACCGGGGAGCTGTTTTTT	CASSYPPGQVNTGELFF
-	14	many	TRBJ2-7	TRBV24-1	TGTGCCACCAGTGATTTTGGAGGGGTCCTCGAGCAGTACTTC	CATSDFGGVLEQYF
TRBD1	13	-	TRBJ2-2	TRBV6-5	TGTGCCGGTCGACAGGGGGCGACCGGGGAGCTGTTTTTT	CAGRQGATGELFF
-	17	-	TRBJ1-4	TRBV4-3	TGCGCCAGCAGCCAAGATTGGGGATTAGGGACTAATGAAAAACTGTTTTTT	CASSQDWGLGTNEKLFF
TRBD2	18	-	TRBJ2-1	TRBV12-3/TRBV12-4	TGTGCCAGCAGTTCCACATATAGCGGGGGAGCTTTTTACAATGAGCAGTTCTTC	CASSSTYSGGAFYNEQFF
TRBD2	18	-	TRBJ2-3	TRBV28	TGTGCCAGCAGTTACCGACCGGGACTAGCGGGACCCACAGATACGCAGTATTTT	CASSYRPGLAGPTDTQYF
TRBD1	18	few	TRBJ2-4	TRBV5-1	TGCGCCAGCAGCTACGCCGGGACAGAAGTTATAGCCAAAAACATTCAGTACTTC	CASSYAGTEVIAKNIQYF
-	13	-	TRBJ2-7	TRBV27	TGTGCCAGCAGTTTGGGCTCAGAATACGAGCAGTACTTC	CASSLGSEYEQYF
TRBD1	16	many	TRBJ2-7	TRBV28	TGTGCCAGCAGTACCCAGGACAGGGGGCAATCCTACGAGCAGTACTTC	CASSTQDRGQSYEQYF
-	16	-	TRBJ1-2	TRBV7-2	TGTGCCAGCAGCTTAGCTCGCTCCGCAACTAACTATGGCTACACCTTC	CASSLARSATNYGYTF
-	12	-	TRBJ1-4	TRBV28	TGTGCCAGCAGTGGGGGGGATGAAAAACTGTTTTTT	CASSGGDEKLFF
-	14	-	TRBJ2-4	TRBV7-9	TGTGCCAGCAGCTCCTTAAACGAGGGAAACATTCAGTACTTC	CASSSLNEGNIQYF
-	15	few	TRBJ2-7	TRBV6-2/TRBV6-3	TGTGCCAGCAGTTACCCGGGGGGCGCCTCCGGCGAGCAGTACTTC	CASSYPGGASGEQYF
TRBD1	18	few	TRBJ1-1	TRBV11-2	TGTGCCAGCAGCTTAGTCGTCCCGGGACAGGGGTCCCGGATTGAAGCTTTCTTT	CASSLVVPGQGSRIEAFF
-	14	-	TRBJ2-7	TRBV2	TGTGCCAGCAGGAGGTTGGTCCTCCCAGGCGAGCAGTACTTC	CASRRLVLPGEQYF
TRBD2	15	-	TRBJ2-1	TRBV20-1	TGCAGTGCTAGCCCCGGGGGGACTGATTACAATGAGCAGTTCTTC	CSASPGGTDYNEQFF
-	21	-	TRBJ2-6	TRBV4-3	TGCGCCAGCAGCCAAGTTGGGCCCCTCAGGCCCGAACTCTCTGGGGCCAACGTCCTGACTTTC	CASSQVGPLRPELSGANVLTF
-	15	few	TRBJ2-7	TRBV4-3	TGCGCCAGCAGCCAAGATATTGGTGGAAATTACGAGCAGTACTTC	CASSQDIGGNYEQYF
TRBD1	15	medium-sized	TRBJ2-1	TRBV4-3	TGCGCCAGCAGCCAAGGGACAGGGGGATACAATGAGCAGTTCTTC	CASSQGTGGYNEQFF
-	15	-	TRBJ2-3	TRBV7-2	TGTGCCAGCAACTTACCCCCGGGGGGCACAGATACGCAGTATTTT	CASNLPPGGTDTQYF
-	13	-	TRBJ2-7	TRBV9	TGTGCCAGCAGCGTAACGCCTATCTACGAGCAGTACTTC	CASSVTPIYEQYF
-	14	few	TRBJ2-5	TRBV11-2	TGTGCCAGCAGCCATGATCGGCTCCAAGAGACCCAGTACTTC	CASSHDRLQETQYF
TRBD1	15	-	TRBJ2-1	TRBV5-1	TGCGCCAGCAGCTTGCCCCAGGGGGCGCGGGATGAGCAGTTCTTC	CASSLPQGARDEQFF
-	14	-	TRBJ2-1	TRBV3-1	TGTGCCAGCAGCCAAGAGGGCGGATCCCATGAGCAGTTCTTC	CASSQEGGSHEQFF
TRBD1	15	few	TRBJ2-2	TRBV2	TGTGCCAGCAGTGGAGGACAGGGGTACACCGGGGAGCTGTTTTTT	CASSGGQGYTGELFF
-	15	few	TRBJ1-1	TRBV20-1	TGCAGTGCTAGAGAGGGAATACAGGGTGGCACTGAAGCTTTCTTT	CSAREGIQGGTEAFF
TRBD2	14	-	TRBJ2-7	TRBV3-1	TGTGCCAGCAGCCTCACTAGCGGGATGTTGGAGCAGTACTTC	CASSLTSGMLEQYF
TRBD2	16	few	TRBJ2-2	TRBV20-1	TGCAGTGCTTGGGCTAGCGGGAGTTCTTACACCGGGGAGCTGTTTTTT	CSAWASGSSYTGELFF
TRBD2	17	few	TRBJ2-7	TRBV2	TGTGCCAGCAGTGATGTAGCGGGATGGGGCGGGTCCTACGAGCAGTACTTC	CASSDVAGWGGSYEQYF
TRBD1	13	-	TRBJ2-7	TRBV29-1	TGCAGCGTCGTCGGGACAGGGAATTACGAGCAGTACTTC	CSVVGTGNYEQYF
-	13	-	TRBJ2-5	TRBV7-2	TGTGCCAGCAGGCCCCGGGCCGAAGAGACCCAGTACTTC	CASRPRAEETQYF
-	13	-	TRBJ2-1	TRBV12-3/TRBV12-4	TGTGCCAGCAGCCGCTCAGGGGTCGATGAGCAGTTCTTC	CASSRSGVDEQFF
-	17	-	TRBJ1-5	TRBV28	TGTGCCAGCAGTTCGTGGGTCGATCCCGCTAGCAATCAGCCCCAGCATTTT	CASSSWVDPASNQPQHF
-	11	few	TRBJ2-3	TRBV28	TGTGCCAGCAGTTCAAGAGGTACGCAGTATTTT	CASSSRGTQYF
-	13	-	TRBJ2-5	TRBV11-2	TGTGCCAGCACCCCGGGGGGCTCAGAGACCCAGTACTTC	CASTPGGSETQYF
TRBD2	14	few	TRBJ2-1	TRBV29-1	TGCAGCGTTGGAAGTAGCGGGGGATACAATGAGCAGTTCTTC	CSVGSSGGYNEQFF
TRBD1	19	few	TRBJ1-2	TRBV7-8	TGTGCCAGCAGCCCCGATGTGGGGACAGGCGACGGCGGCTTCGGTGGCTACACCTTC	CASSPDVGTGDGGFGGYTF
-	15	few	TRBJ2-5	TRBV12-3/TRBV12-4	TGTGCCAGCAGTTTAGCGGGAAACTTCCAAGAGACCCAGTACTTC	CASSLAGNFQETQYF
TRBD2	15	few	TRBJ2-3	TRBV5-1	TGCGCCAGCAAAATTCTAGCGGGATACACAGATACGCAGTATTTT	CASKILAGYTDTQYF
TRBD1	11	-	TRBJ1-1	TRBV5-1	TGCGCCAGCCGGGACAGGCGCAACGCTTTCTTT	CASRDRRNAFF
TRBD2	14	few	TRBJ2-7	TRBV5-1	TGCGCCAGCAGCCACGGACTAGCGGGATCCGAGCAGTACTTC	CASSHGLAGSEQYF
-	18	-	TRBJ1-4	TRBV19	TGTGCCAGTAAGCACCCAGGCGGCAGAGATTCAACTAATGAAAAACTGTTTTTT	CASKHPGGRDSTNEKLFF
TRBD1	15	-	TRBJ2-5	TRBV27	TGTGCCAGCAGGCCATTGCTACAGGGGCACGGGACCCAGTACTTC	CASRPLLQGHGTQYF
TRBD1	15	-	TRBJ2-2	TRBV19	TGTGCCAGTATTCGGGGACAGGATCGAACCGGGGAGCCGTTTTTT	CASIRGQDRTGEPFF
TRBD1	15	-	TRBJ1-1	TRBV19	TGTGCCAGTAGTATCGCGACAGGGGGGAACACTGAAGCTTTCTTT	CASSIATGGNTEAFF
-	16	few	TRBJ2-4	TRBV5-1	TGCGCCAGCAGCTTGGCCCCAGGAGTAAATGGTGACATTCAGTACTTC	CASSLAPGVNGDIQYF
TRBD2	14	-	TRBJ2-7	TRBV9	TGTGCCAGCAGCGTAGGGGGCGGGGGCTACGAGCAGTACTTC	CASSVGGGGYEQYF
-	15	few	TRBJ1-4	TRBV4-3	TGCGCCAGCAGCCAAGACCGGGGGGCGTATGAAAAACTGTTTTTT	CASSQDRGAYEKLFF